The clone carrying this T cell receptor beta chain was counted ten times or more. Its antigen remains unidentified. Unique molecular identifiers were incorporated when the TCRbeta library was constructed. MiXCR, applied by TCRdb to the PCR reads, yields one record per CDR3 protein. Of about 200,000 distinct CDR3 sequences detected, roughly 7.1% appear once; the ten largest clones hold approximately 5.7%. This CDR3 is built from 14 residues. Germline CDR1 MNHEY, CDR2 SVGEGT. The V gene lost 5 bases and the J gene lost 6 bases, with 14 bases spanning the gap. This entry belongs to a study of T-cell reconstitution after alpha-beta-depleted transplantation in children. Study conclusions and caveats: Reportedly, roughly two months post-transplant, alpha-beta T cells arose from several hundred expanded graft clones.

The specimen comprised PBMCs, sampled before TCRalphabeta/CD19-depleted stem cell transplant. V gene TRBV6-2 or TRBV6-3 combines with J gene TRBJ2-1; no reliable D call. This clonotype originated in a boy aged 2 to 9 with acute lymphoblastic leukemia, due to receive a stem cell transplant. CDR3 bases: TGTGCCAGCAGTAGCTCAACACCTGCCAATGAGCAGTTCTTC. This encodes CASSSSTPANEQFF.